These T cell receptor beta chains were read from a single sample in a study of T-cell reconstitution after alpha-beta-depleted transplantation in children. TCRdb re-derived calls from the PCR reads in MiXCR, one entry per CDR3 protein. There are about 830,000 distinct CDR3 sequences in the sample; approximately 15% occur only once, and approximately 5% lies in the top ten. Specimen: PBMCs, mostly from graft donor cells, collected 360 days after TCRalphabeta/CD19-depleted stem cell transplant. The receptors come from a male patient under 18 who had a stem cell transplant for acute lymphoblastic leukemia, so the T cells may come from the graft donor. CDR3s include the opening cysteine and the closing phenylalanine or tryptophan. The D gene is left open where the match is weak. Size is omitted from some rows. Given values are once, few, many or a class for expanded clones.

TRBV10-3,.,.,TRBJ2-1,TGTGCCATCAGTGACGAGAGCCTAATCAATGAGCAGTTCTTC,CAISDESLINEQFF
TRBV5-5,.,.,TRBJ1-1,TGTGCCAGCAGCTCCAGGACTCAAGGGGCTTTCTTT,CASSSRTQGAFF
TRBV5-1,.,.,TRBJ2-7,TGCGCCAGCAGCTTGGGGGGACGAGCTGTCGAGGACTACGAGCAGTACTTC,CASSLGGRAVEDYEQYF
TRBV9,.,.,TRBJ1-2,TGTGCCAGCAGTGAAAGACCAGGCAATGGCTACACCTTC,CASSERPGNGYTF
TRBV10-3,TRBD2,few,TRBJ2-7,TGTGCCATCCTAGCGGGGGGCTACGAGCAGTACTTC,CAILAGGYEQYF
TRBV14,TRBD1,.,TRBJ2-7,TGTGCCAGCAGCCAAGCCCCGGGACAGGGCTCCTACGAGCAGTACTTC,CASSQAPGQGSYEQYF
TRBV12-3/TRBV12-4,TRBD2,few,TRBJ2-7,TGTGCCAGCAGTCCCGGGGCGGGAGTAGGCGAGCAGTACTTC,CASSPGAGVGEQYF
TRBV12-3/TRBV12-4,.,.,TRBJ2-2,TGTGCCAGCAGTCCTCCTAGTGTCGGGGAGCTGTTTTTT,CASSPPSVGELFF
TRBV5-1,.,few,TRBJ2-3,TGCGCCAGCAGCGGCTCTCCTCGTGAGGATACGCAGTATTTT,CASSGSPREDTQYF
TRBV7-2,.,few,TRBJ2-1,TGTGCCAGCAGCTTCCGAAAAGCATCCTACAATGAGCAGTTCTTC,CASSFRKASYNEQFF
TRBV25-1,TRBD1,few,TRBJ1-4,TGTGCCAGCGGGGTCCCGGGACAGGGGAATGAAAAACTGTTTTTT,CASGVPGQGNEKLFF
TRBV24-1,TRBD2,many,TRBJ2-5,TGTGCCACCAGGGCCAGCGGGAAGGAGACCCAGTACTTC,CATRASGKETQYF
TRBV7-2,.,.,TRBJ2-2,TGTGCCAGCAGCCGGGGGCGCGCGAACACCGGGGAGCTGTTTTTT,CASSRGRANTGELFF
TRBV12-3/TRBV12-4,.,few,TRBJ1-6,TGTGCCAGCAGTTTTGGCAGAAATAATTCACCCCTCCACTTT,CASSFGRNNSPLHF
TRBV6-1,.,few,TRBJ1-2,TGTGCCAGCAGCCCCCCCCGGGGGGCAAGGTATGGCTACACCTTC,CASSPPRGARYGYTF
TRBV6-5,.,many,TRBJ1-1,TGTGCCAGCAGTTTTGACAGGTCGAACACTGAAGCTTTCTTT,CASSFDRSNTEAFF
TRBV7-3,TRBD1,.,TRBJ2-1,TGTGCCAGCAGCTCAGCGGGACAGGGGGCCGCTGAGCAGTTCTTC,CASSSAGQGAAEQFF
TRBV20-1,.,few,TRBJ2-7,TGCAGTGCTAGAGATCTGAGGAGGGGAGCGCCGGACTCCCACTACGAGCAGTACTTC,CSARDLRRGAPDSHYEQYF
TRBV6-6,.,.,TRBJ2-7,TGTGCCTCGGGACCCCTATCCTTC,CASGPLSF
TRBV20-1,.,.,TRBJ2-3,TGCAGTGCTAGTGAGCTAGCTCGTACAGATACGCAGTATTTT,CSASELARTDTQYF
TRBV20-1,TRBD2,few,TRBJ2-2,TGCAGTGCTAGAGACCCCGGACTGCTAGCGGGAGTGATACTCCCCGGGGAGCTGTTTTTT,CSARDPGLLAGVILPGELFF
TRBV18,.,.,TRBJ2-1,TGTGCCAGCTCACCAAAGCTCTCCTACAATGAGCAGTTCTTC,CASSPKLSYNEQFF
TRBV30,TRBD1,.,TRBJ2-4,TGTGCCTCTGGACAGGGGGCATTTAACATTCAGTACTTC,CASGQGAFNIQYF
TRBV6-1,.,few,TRBJ1-5,TGTGCCAGCAGTGTTGATTTGGTCGGGCCCCAGCATTTT,CASSVDLVGPQHF
TRBV4-1,.,few,TRBJ1-5,TGCGCCAGCAGCCCCTTACTAGCAGTCGGTCAGCCCCAGCATTTT,CASSPLLAVGQPQHF
TRBV29-1,.,many,TRBJ2-2,TGCAGCGTTGAAGCCCTTTACACCGGGGAGCTGTTTTTT,CSVEALYTGELFF
TRBV7-9,.,many,TRBJ2-5,TGTGCCAGCATTAAGGAGGGGATAGAAGAGACCCAGTACTTC,CASIKEGIEETQYF
TRBV12-3/TRBV12-4,.,.,TRBJ2-5,TGTGCCAGCAGTCCCCTCGGAGGGAAACCTCAAGAGACCCAGTACTTC,CASSPLGGKPQETQYF
TRBV5-6,TRBD2,few,TRBJ2-2,TGTGCCAGCAGCTCGCCAGCGGGATCGAACACCGGGGAGCTGTTTTTT,CASSSPAGSNTGELFF
TRBV4-1,TRBD1,.,TRBJ2-7,TGCGCCAGCAGCCATGCCTCCGGGACAGGGCCTGGTGAGCAGTACTTC,CASSHASGTGPGEQYF
TRBV20-1,.,.,TRBJ1-2,TGCAGTGCTGGTCTTGAGTACACCTTC,CSAGLEYTF
TRBV7-6,.,.,TRBJ2-5,TGTGCCAGCAGCTTTGCGGGACGGGGATCCCAAGAGACCCAGTACTTC,CASSFAGRGSQETQYF
TRBV10-3,TRBD2,.,TRBJ2-1,TGTGCCATCAGTGAGTCGTTGCTAGCGGGAGGGATTACCTACAATGAGCAGTTCTTC,CAISESLLAGGITYNEQFF
TRBV20-1,.,many,TRBJ2-7,TGCAGTGCTACCGGGCCGACCTACGAGCAGTACTTC,CSATGPTYEQYF
TRBV7-7,TRBD2,.,TRBJ2-2,TGTGCCAGCAGCCCCGGTGGGGGGAGGGCCGGGGAGCTGTTTTTT,CASSPGGGRAGELFF
TRBV7-9,TRBD1,many,TRBJ1-2,TGTGCCAGCAGCGAAACCGGGACAGGGACTAACTATGGCTACACCTTC,CASSETGTGTNYGYTF
TRBV18,.,.,TRBJ2-7,TGTGCCAGCTCACCCTTAGGGTCAGGGGACTCCTACGAGCAGTACTTC,CASSPLGSGDSYEQYF